This TCR beta chain appears in the sequencing data of a study of cytomegalovirus exposure and HLA in healthy donors. Study-level background: Caucasian-associated ancestry cluster membership applied to about four fifths of several hundred genotyped donors. Study-wide results and caveats: One variant, a missense change in DCLRE1C, was linked in a later analysis to TCR beta V- and J-gene trimming. The study dropped some indistinguishable V segments, TRBV6-2 and TRBV6-3 among them.

CDR1 is LNHDA, CDR2 SQIVND, per germline (reference sequence). V lost 6 bases to trimming and J lost 4 bases, with 18 bases between them. CDR3 size: 15 residues. The PCR ran on 60 Vbeta and 13 Jbeta primers. Sequenced by immunoSEQ multiplex PCR; TCRdb stores in-frame clones only, minus some. Here the sample spans about 80,000 clones, 62% being singletons. This clone was seen a handful of times. Its antigen remains unknown. The source is a male donor in good health and CMV-seropositive. Sequences were obtained from PBMCs. The chain carries TRBV19 and TRBJ1-2; TRBD1 might be the D (6 bases). The DNA of the CDR3 is TGTGCCAGTAGCTTCCTAGAAGGCAGGGGCTATGGCTACACCTTC. It is translated as CASSFLEGRGYGYTF.